These T cell receptor beta chains were read from a single sample in a study of regulatory and conventional T cells in RAG deficiency. TCRdb keeps only in-frame clones here, not all; method: immunoSEQ multiplex PCR. This table holds 30,000 to 40,000 clones, more than 75% found once. A further study also used this sample, focusing on regulatory T cells.

Material for sequencing was CD4+ effector T cells sorted from blood. The receptors derive from a human donor in good health. The CDR3 runs from the conserved cysteine through the conserved F or W. A D gene is named only where the DNA matches it firmly. Rows may omit the clone size; those that give it use once, few, many or a size class.

D gene	V gene	J gene	clone size	CDR3 DNA	CDR3 protein
.	TRBV10-1	TRBJ2-2	.	TGCGCCAGCATCAAGGCCCATGACACCGGGGAGCTGTTTTTT	CASIKAHDTGELFF
.	TRBV30	TRBJ1-3	few	TGTGCCTGGAGGCTAAGGACCGGGCGGTGGCATTTT	CAWRLRTGRWHF
.	TRBV20-1	TRBJ1-1	.	TGCAGTGCTACCGGGGGCCCCGAAGCTTTCTTT	CSATGGPEAFF
.	TRBV7-9	TRBJ2-3	.	TGTGCCAGCAGCTTAGGGGGCGCCACAGATACGCAGTATTTT	CASSLGGATDTQYF
.	TRBV6-1	TRBJ1-4	.	TGTGCCAGCAGTGAAAAAAGGTGGGGACCAAACCTGTCGGATGAAAAACTGTTTTTT	CASSEKRWGPNLSDEKLFF
.	TRBV6-6	TRBJ2-1	.	TGTGCCAGCAGGGCAGGGGGGTACAATGAGCAGTTCTTC	CASRAGGYNEQFF
TRBD2	TRBV7-9	TRBJ2-1	.	TGTGCCAGCAGCTCTCATGGGACTAGCATGTTCTTC	CASSSHGTSMFF
.	TRBV30	TRBJ1-1	.	TGTGCCTGGAGTACGGGGAGATGGGACACTGAAGCTTTCTTT	CAWSTGRWDTEAFF
.	TRBV18	TRBJ1-1	.	TGTGCCAGCTCACGTCAGGAGGGGAAGGGGTCTGAAGCTTTCTTT	CASSRQEGKGSEAFF
.	TRBV5-5	TRBJ2-7	.	TGTGCCAGCAGCTTGGCTCGGGGTATCTACGAGCAGTACTTC	CASSLARGIYEQYF
.	TRBV10-3	TRBJ2-2	.	TGTGCCATCAGCCCACTAGGAAACACCGGGGAGCTGTTTTTT	CAISPLGNTGELFF
.	TRBV7-8	TRBJ1-4	.	TGTGCCAGCAGCCCCCCGACACCTACAACTAATGAAAAACTGTTTTTT	CASSPPTPTTNEKLFF
.	TRBV5-1	TRBJ2-7	.	TGCGCCAGCAGAAACACCGGCGAGCAGTACTTC	CASRNTGEQYF
.	TRBV5-6	TRBJ2-7	.	TGTGCCAGCAGCTTCACGACAGTTTCCTCCTACGAGCAGTACTTC	CASSFTTVSSYEQYF
.	TRBV18	TRBJ1-2	.	TGTGCCAGCTCACCAGGGCTAGCCGCGGGCTACACCTTC	CASSPGLAAGYTF
TRBD2	TRBV30	TRBJ2-2	.	TGTGCCTGGAAATTTGGACTAGCGAACACCGGGGAGCTGTTTTTT	CAWKFGLANTGELFF
.	TRBV6-1	TRBJ1-1	.	TGTGCCAGCAGTGAAAGACAGGTCTTAAACACTGAAGCTTTCTTT	CASSERQVLNTEAFF
.	TRBV7-8	TRBJ1-5	few	TGTGCCAGCAGCTTCAAAAATCAGCCCCAGCATTTT	CASSFKNQPQHF
.	TRBV14	TRBJ2-2	.	TGTGCCAGCAGGCCAAGCGGCACCGGGGAGCTGTTTTTT	CASRPSGTGELFF
TRBD1	TRBV18	TRBJ2-1	.	TGTGCCAGCTCACCACGACAGGGGGCGGGGAATGAGCAGTTCTTC	CASSPRQGAGNEQFF
.	TRBV5-1	TRBJ1-3	.	TGCGCCAGCAGCTGGCAACCGGGCTCTGGAAACACCATATATTTT	CASSWQPGSGNTIYF
TRBD1	TRBV5-4	TRBJ2-5	.	TGTGCCAGCAGCTTCGGACAGGGACGGCCAGAGACCCAGTACTTC	CASSFGQGRPETQYF
TRBD1	TRBV18	TRBJ1-2	few	TGTGCCAGCTCACCACCCGGGACAGGCCAATATGGCTACACCTTC	CASSPPGTGQYGYTF
.	TRBV5-6	TRBJ1-1	.	TGTGCCAGCAGCTTTCGACAGCCTGAAGCTTTCTTT	CASSFRQPEAFF
.	TRBV13	TRBJ2-2	.	TGTGCCAGCAGCTTAGGCGAGGGCACCGGGGAGCTGTTTTTT	CASSLGEGTGELFF
.	TRBV4-1	TRBJ1-1	.	TGCGCCAGCAGCCAAGGGGGATTCTCGATGAACACTGAAGCTTTCTTT	CASSQGGFSMNTEAFF
.	TRBV6-1	TRBJ2-7	few	TGTGCCAGCAGTGAAGCCCCCGGGAGAGCCTACGAGCAGTACTTC	CASSEAPGRAYEQYF
TRBD2	TRBV18	TRBJ2-7	few	TGTGCCAGCTCACCTTCTAGAGCGGGGACCTCCTACGAGCAGTACTTC	CASSPSRAGTSYEQYF
TRBD1	TRBV6-6	TRBJ1-2	.	TGTGCCAGCAGTTATGCCGGGACAGGGTCTAATGGCTACACCTTC	CASSYAGTGSNGYTF
.	TRBV30	TRBJ1-5	.	TGTGCCTGGAGCTCCGGTGTGGGTCAGCCCCAGCATTTT	CAWSSGVGQPQHF
.	TRBV19	TRBJ1-1	once	TGTGCCAGTACCGGGGAGGGGGTTGCTTTCTTT	CASTGEGVAFF
.	TRBV2	TRBJ1-2	.	TGTGCCAGCAGTGAAGCGAAAGAATATGGCTACACCTTC	CASSEAKEYGYTF
TRBD1	TRBV7-9	TRBJ1-2	few	TGTGCCAGCAGCTTCGGCCGGGACAGGAGATTCGGGGGCTACACCTTC	CASSFGRDRRFGGYTF
.	TRBV5-1	TRBJ2-7	few	TGCGCCAGCAGCTTGGACGCACGCTCCTACGAGCAGTACTTC	CASSLDARSYEQYF
.	TRBV27	TRBJ1-6	few	TGTGCCAGCAGTTTCAACAGGGAGGTAACACCCCTCCACTTT	CASSFNREVTPLHF
TRBD2	TRBV28	TRBJ2-1	.	TGTGCCAGCAGTCCCGGACTAGCGGGGGCCATGGGGAGCTCCTACAATGAGCAGTTCTTC	CASSPGLAGAMGSSYNEQFF
.	TRBV5-5	TRBJ2-1	.	TGTGCCAGCAGCACTGGAAGTCCGACAGGAGGGCGTAGGAACAATGAGCAGTTCTTC	CASSTGSPTGGRRNNEQFF
.	TRBV5-6	TRBJ2-5	.	TGTGCCAGCAGCTTCCTGCTACAGGGAAGGGAGACCCAGTACTTC	CASSFLLQGRETQYF
.	TRBV9	TRBJ1-1	.	TGTGCCAGCAGCGTAGGAGGGCGCAGTGCCACTGAAGCTTTCTTT	CASSVGGRSATEAFF
.	TRBV6-1	TRBJ1-2	.	TGTGCCAGCAGTGAAACGGCGAGGTACGGCTACACCTTC	CASSETARYGYTF
.	TRBV23-1	TRBJ1-5	.	TGCGCCAGCAGTCAATCGCTTGTATTCTATCAGCCCCAGCATTTT	CASSQSLVFYQPQHF
.	TRBV11-2	TRBJ1-3	once	TGTGCCAGCAGCCCCCGTCCGGGTTCGGGAAACACCATATATTTT	CASSPRPGSGNTIYF
.	TRBV23-1	TRBJ1-5	.	TGCGCCAGCAGCCGGCGGAGGGTGCATCAGCCCCAGCATTTT	CASSRRRVHQPQHF
.	TRBV7-2	TRBJ2-2	once	TGTGCCAGCAGCATACGGGGGAACACCGGGGAGCTGTTTTTT	CASSIRGNTGELFF
.	TRBV12-5	TRBJ1-1	.	TGTGCTAGTGGTTTGGAAGTAAGCACTGAAGCTTTCTTT	CASGLEVSTEAFF
TRBD1	TRBV4-1	TRBJ1-6	.	TGCGCCAGCAGCCAAGAGATTCAGGGGGCTGGGTCACCCCTCCACTTT	CASSQEIQGAGSPLHF
.	TRBV19	TRBJ2-3	.	TGTGCCAGTAGTAGGGGAACAGCTAGCACAGATACGCAGTATTTT	CASSRGTASTDTQYF
TRBD1	TRBV6-1	TRBJ2-6	once	TGTGCCAGCAGTGCTTCGGACAGGGGGGCCAACGTCCTGACTTTC	CASSASDRGANVLTF
.	TRBV10-2	TRBJ2-5	few	TGCGCCAGCACGGGGGTGGAGACCCAGTACTTC	CASTGVETQYF
.	TRBV4-1	TRBJ1-4	.	TGCGCCAGCAGCCCCACACCCACAGGGCTGGGCGAAAAACTGTTTTTT	CASSPTPTGLGEKLFF
.	TRBV6-5	TRBJ2-5	.	TGTGCCAGCAGTTCGGACATTCAAGAGACCCAGTACTTC	CASSSDIQETQYF
TRBD1	TRBV5-1	TRBJ1-1	.	TGCGCCAGCAGCTACGACAGGGTATCGGCTGAAGCTTTCTTT	CASSYDRVSAEAFF
.	TRBV6-1	TRBJ1-2	.	TGTGCCAGCAGTATGACTTTCTATGGCTACACCTTC	CASSMTFYGYTF
.	TRBV6-1	TRBJ2-3	.	TGTGCCAGCACGGGGGGCACAGATACGCAGTATTTT	CASTGGTDTQYF
.	TRBV6-5	TRBJ1-2	.	TGTGCCAGCAGGGGCAGCCCTCCTGATGGCTACACCTTC	CASRGSPPDGYTF
.	TRBV6-6	TRBJ2-1	.	TGTGCCAGCAGAATGACGGAAAATGAGCAGTTCTTC	CASRMTENEQFF
.	TRBV11-3	TRBJ1-3	.	TGTGCCAGCAGCCTATCGGCTGGAAACACCATATATTTT	CASSLSAGNTIYF
TRBD1	TRBV28	TRBJ1-2	.	TGTGCCAGCAGTTCCCTAGGACAGGGTCCAAATGGCTACACCTTC	CASSSLGQGPNGYTF
TRBD1	TRBV9	TRBJ1-4	.	TGTGCCAGCAGCGCGGGACAGGGGTATAATGAAAAACTGTTTTTT	CASSAGQGYNEKLFF
TRBD1	TRBV13	TRBJ1-3	.	TGTGCCAGCAGCTCGACAGGGAGTGGAAACACCATATATTTT	CASSSTGSGNTIYF